The T cell receptor (beta chain) described here comes from a study of blood T cell repertoires in COVID-19. As for the study in general: Whether acute or convalescent, the COVID-19 samples came from the United States, Italy and Spain.

Individuals aged about 18 to 90 years were recruited from 24 US areas. Recovered participants had two consecutive negative NP/OP PCR tests, healthcare professional clearance, or symptom resolution. CDR1 and CDR2 from the germline V gene are WSHSY and SAAADI. Trimming removed 6 bases at V and 0 bases at J, with 8 bases between. The CDR3 is 13 residues long. Original handling: Using reference gene primer amplification, nucleated cell counts were estimated. Clones were read by immunoSEQ multiplex PCR, and TCRdb kept only the in-frame ones, dropping some. The DNA was the basis for D and trimming; V, J and clone size are from that table. The sample shows about 200,000 clones, about 87% of them seen only once.

The chain joins TRBV10-2 to TRBJ1-1, with D possibly being TRBD1 (6 bases). Sequences were obtained from PBMCs or T cells enriched from blood (not recorded which). The receptor's source is a man aged 30 to 39 who had recovered from COVID-19. CDR3 residues: CASSGQMNTEAFF. CDR3 bases: TGCGCCAGCAGCGGACAGATGAACACTGAAGCTTTCTTT.